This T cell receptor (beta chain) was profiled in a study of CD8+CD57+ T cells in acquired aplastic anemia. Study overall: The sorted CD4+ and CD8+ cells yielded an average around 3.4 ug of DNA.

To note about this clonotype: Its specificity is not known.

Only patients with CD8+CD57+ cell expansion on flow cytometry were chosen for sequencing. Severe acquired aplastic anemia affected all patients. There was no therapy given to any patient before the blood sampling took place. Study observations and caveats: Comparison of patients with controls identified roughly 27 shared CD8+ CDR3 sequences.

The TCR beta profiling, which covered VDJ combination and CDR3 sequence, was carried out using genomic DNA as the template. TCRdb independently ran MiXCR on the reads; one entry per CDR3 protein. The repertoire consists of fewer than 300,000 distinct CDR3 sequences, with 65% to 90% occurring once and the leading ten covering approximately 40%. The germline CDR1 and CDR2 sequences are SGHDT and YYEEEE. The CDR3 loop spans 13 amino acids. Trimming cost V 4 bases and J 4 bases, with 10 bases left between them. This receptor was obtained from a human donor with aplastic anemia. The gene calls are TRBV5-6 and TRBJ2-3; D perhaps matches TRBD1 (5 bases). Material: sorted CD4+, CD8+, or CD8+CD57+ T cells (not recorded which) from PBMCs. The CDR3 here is CASSTDSADTQYF. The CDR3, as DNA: TGTGCCAGCAGCACCGACAGCGCAGATACGCAGTATTTT. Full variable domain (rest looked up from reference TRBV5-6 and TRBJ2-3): DAGVTQSPTHLIKTRGQQVTLRCSPKSGHDTVSWYQQALGQGPQFIFQYYEEEERQRGNFPDRFSGHQFPNYSSELNVNALLLGDSALYLCASSTDSADTQYFGPGTRLTVL.